This T cell receptor (beta chain) was recovered during a study of low-dose radiotherapy and immunotherapy resistance in tumors. Across the whole study: Per fraction, Cohort 2 was given 1 Gy every two weeks, accumulating a total of 13 Gy over 26 weeks.

V lost 2 bases to trimming and J lost 2 bases, with 7 bases between them. This CDR3 comprises 13 residues. Per the germline V gene, CDR1 is SEHNR and CDR2 is FQNEAQ (reference sequence). Priming of first-strand cDNA relied on TRAV- and TRBV-specific primers (covering alpha and beta chains). Amplification, which lasted roughly 20 PCR cycles, used a constant-region primer and V-primer adapter to amplify TCRs. Via MiXCR, TCRdb re-called the reads, giving one row per CDR3 protein. The sample records 70,000 to 95,000 distinct CDR3 sequences, over 15% being singletons. This clonotype was counted at least ten times. The sample's time point: before trial treatment. Donors were treated with nivolumab, ipilimumab, aspirin, and low-dose cyclophosphamide and radiotherapy.

This receptor was taken from a male donor with prostate cancer. The V gene is TRBV7-9, the J gene TRBJ2-7; no clear D gene. Sequenced here: PBMCs, sampled before treatment. The CDR3 DNA follows: TGTGCCAGCAGCTTATTGGCCCCCTACGAGCAGTACTTC. Translated, it gives CASSLLAPYEQYF.